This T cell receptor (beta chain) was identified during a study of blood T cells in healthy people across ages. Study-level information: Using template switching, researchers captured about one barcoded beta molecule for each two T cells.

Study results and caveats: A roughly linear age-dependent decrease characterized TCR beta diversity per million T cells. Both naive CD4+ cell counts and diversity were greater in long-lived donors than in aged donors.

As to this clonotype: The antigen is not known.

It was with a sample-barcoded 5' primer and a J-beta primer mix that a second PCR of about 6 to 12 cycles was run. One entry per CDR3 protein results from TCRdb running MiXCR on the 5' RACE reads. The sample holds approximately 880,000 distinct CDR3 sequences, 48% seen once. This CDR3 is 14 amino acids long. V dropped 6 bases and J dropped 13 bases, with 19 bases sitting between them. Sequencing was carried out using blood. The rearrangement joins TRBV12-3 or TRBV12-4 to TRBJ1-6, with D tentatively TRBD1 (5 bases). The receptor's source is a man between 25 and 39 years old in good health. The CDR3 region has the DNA TGTGCCAGCAGACCGGGACGGATTGTTGTCCCCCTCCACTTT. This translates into CASRPGRIVVPLHF.